This record covers a single TCR beta chain. Its binding antigen is unknown. Per-nucleotide qualities are absent, and no much larger clonotype sits a single base away. The germline V gene supplies CDR1 SGHRS and CDR2 YFSETQ. Inclusive of the bounding cysteine and phenylalanine, the CDR3 is 14 residues long. The entry retains the CDR3 DNA only, 42 bases that are in frame from base 1. Ends trimmed: V by 4 bases, J by 9 bases; bases unmatched to a gene: 4. This specimen's time point label, per the study, means: about 28 days (+/-7) after the second vaccine dose. Because spike-specific TCR depth and breadth did not differ between the two schedules, AZD1222 recipients who got a second dose at roughly 4 weeks were pooled with those who got a second dose at roughly 12 weeks. Samples from vaccinated people were obtained from the UK trials COV001 and COV002, which included a single-blind randomized controlled phase 2/3 trial of AZD1222 (ChAdOx1 nCoV-19) in healthy adults. For TCRbeta chain sequencing, PBMC samples from trial participants were taken at day 0 and at day 28 after the second dose.

This sample is part of a study of T cell responses to AZD1222 COVID-19 vaccine (dated by TCRdb to the early 2020s). Study-wide context: A total of around 240 trial participants underwent TCR sequencing, of whom around 200 received two doses of AZD1222 and some 26 received two doses of the MenACWY control vaccine. Trial participants were enrolled by age into subgroups of 18-55, 56-69 and 70-plus years, and around 150, 29 and 61 TCR-sequenced participants, respectively, were included in these subgroups. Broad study findings and their caveats: Because no samples from the day 14 peak response were available, repertoires could be characterized only after the peak T cell response. Most participants were white British and females outnumbered males, and the authors suggested that clonal diversity may have been underestimated. After two AZD1222 doses, both the breadth and the depth of spike-specific TCRs were significantly higher than at day 0 and than in MenACWY recipients. Only five to seven AZD1222 recipients were SARS-CoV-2 seropositive at baseline, limiting conclusions about previously exposed vaccinees. The 56-69-year group was small, and its depth increase did not reach significance, likely because of low power. Epitopes outside the regions mutated in the B.1.351 and B.1.1.7 variants were reportedly recognized by nearly half of the unique spike-specific TCRs. CD4 TCRs associated with the vaccine covered the entire spike protein, and the dominant responses were in regions 160-218 and 743-854.

The CDR3 regions of human TCRbeta chains were subjected to immunosequencing. Concerning the study's data processing: Repertoire TCRs were matched against a reference library of SARS-CoV-2-specific TCRs generated with the MIRA antigen-specificity platform. Breadth meant the fraction of unique TCRs that were SARS-CoV-2-associated, whereas depth meant the fraction of total T cells that were SARS-CoV-2-associated. Using the MIRA data, every spike-specific TCR was mapped to the spike region that the TCR reacted to and assigned to either a CD4 or a CD8 class. Log10-transformed breadth and depth values were compared by one-way ANOVA with Sidak's multiple comparisons tests. As stored in TCRdb, this immuneACCESS dataset retains in-frame rearrangements with V and J assigned. A fraction of the clones does not appear; measured against another copy, unresolved V genes explain less than half of the discrepancy, and the remainder lacks a known reason. That table is the source of V, J and clone size, and D and trimming were worked out from the DNA. The sample includes 150,000 to 250,000 clones, with approximately 94% observed a single time. Jointly, the top ten make up more than 0.8% of the sample.

In this chain, TRBV5-1 is recombined with TRBJ2-1; 13 middle bases align to TRBD2. Sequencing used peripheral blood, obtained 28 days after the second AZD1222 dose. This TCR derives from an adult who received the AZD1222 COVID-19 vaccine. The sequenced DNA: TGCGCCAGCAGCCCGGGACTAGCGGGGACTGAGCAGTTCTTC. It encodes CASSPGLAGTEQFF.